This T cell receptor beta chain derives from a study of Ad26.COV2.S vaccination and SARS-CoV-2 variants. Study at large: The study gave Ad26.COV2.S intramuscularly, once or twice 56 days apart.

To note about this clone: The antigen remains undetermined.

Study findings and constraints: Ad26.COV2.S recipients had broader spike-specific TCRs (P = 0.0014). CD8+ and CD4+ T cells specific for spike reportedly responded with substantial breadth after vaccination.

Germline V gene data show CDR1 as MGHDK and CDR2 as SYGVNS. The CDR3 has 15 amino acids. The V end lost 4 bases, the J end lost 0 bases, and 9 bases lay between the germline ends. Described treatment: around 19 received Ad26.COV2.S at low or high dose, single or two shots; roughly 5 received placebo; per-sample allocation not given. Day 63 after the first vaccine or placebo injection was the time point for sampling. Here immunoSEQ multiplex PCR was the method, and the copy in TCRdb shows in-frame clones only, minus some. The sample lists about 390,000 clones, around nine tenths occurring once. The sequence derives from a person between 18 and 65 years old who received the Ad26.COV2.S COVID-19 vaccine or a placebo. Specimen: peripheral blood, collected in a trial of Ad26.COV2.S vaccine versus placebo. The rearrangement uses TRBV25-1 and TRBJ2-2; D is perhaps TRBD2 (6 bases). The CDR3 bases are TGTGCCAGCAGTGTGCGGGACTCGAACACCGGGGAGCTGTTTTTT. This gives the protein CASSVRDSNTGELFF. Supplemented by reference TRBV25-1 and TRBJ2-2, the full variable domain reads EADIYQTPRYLVIGTGKKITLECSQTMGHDKMYWYQQDPGMELHLIHYSYGVNSTEKGDLSSESTVSRIRTEHFPLTLESARPSHTSQYLCASSVRDSNTGELFFGEGSRLTVL.